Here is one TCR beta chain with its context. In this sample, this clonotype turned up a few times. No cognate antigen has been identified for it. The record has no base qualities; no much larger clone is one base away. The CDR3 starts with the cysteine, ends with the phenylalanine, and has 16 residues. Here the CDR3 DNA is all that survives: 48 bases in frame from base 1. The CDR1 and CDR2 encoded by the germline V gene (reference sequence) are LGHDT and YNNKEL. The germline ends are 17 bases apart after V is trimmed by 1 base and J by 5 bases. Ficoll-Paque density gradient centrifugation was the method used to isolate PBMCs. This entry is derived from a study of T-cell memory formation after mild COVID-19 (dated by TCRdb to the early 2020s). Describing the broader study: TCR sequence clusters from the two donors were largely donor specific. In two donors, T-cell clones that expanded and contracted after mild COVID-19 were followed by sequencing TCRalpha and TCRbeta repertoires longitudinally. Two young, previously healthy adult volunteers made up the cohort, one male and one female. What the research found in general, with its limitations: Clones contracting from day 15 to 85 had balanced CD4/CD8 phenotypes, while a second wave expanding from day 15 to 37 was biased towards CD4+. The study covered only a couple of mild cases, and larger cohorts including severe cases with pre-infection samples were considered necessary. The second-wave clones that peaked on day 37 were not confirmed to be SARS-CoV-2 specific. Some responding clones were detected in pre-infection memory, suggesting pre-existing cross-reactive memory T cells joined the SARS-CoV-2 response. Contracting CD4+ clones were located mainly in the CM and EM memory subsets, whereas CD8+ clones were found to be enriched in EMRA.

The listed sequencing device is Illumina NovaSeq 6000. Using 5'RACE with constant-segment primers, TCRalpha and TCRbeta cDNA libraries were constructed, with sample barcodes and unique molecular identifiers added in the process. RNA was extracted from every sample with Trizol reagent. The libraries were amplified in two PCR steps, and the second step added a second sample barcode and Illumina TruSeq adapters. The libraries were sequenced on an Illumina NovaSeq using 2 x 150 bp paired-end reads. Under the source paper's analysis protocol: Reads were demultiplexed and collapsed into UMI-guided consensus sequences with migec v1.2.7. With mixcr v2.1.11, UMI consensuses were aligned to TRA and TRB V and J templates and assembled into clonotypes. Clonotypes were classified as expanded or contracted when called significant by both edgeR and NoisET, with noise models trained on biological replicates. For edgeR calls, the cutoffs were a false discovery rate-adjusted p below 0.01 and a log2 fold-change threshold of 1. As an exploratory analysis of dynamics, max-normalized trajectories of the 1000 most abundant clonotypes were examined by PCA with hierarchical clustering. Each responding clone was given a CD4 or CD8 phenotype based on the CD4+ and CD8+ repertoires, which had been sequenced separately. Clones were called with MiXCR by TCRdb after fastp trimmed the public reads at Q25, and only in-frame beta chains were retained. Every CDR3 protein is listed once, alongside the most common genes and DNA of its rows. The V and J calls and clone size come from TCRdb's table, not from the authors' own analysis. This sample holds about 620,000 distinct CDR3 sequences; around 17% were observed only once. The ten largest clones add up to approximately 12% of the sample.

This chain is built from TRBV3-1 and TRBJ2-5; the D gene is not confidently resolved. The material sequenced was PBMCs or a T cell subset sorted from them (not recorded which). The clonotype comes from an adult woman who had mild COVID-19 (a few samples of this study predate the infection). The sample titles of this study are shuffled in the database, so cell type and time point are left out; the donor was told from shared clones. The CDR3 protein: CASSQVVEAVGETQYF. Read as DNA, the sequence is TGTGCCAGCAGCCAAGTCGTAGAGGCGGTGGGGGAGACCCAGTACTTC.